This paragraph covers one T cell receptor beta chain sequence. What it binds is not known. A much larger clone lies one base from this, so it may be a read error. This CDR3 is 19 amino acids long. V gave up 4 bases and J gave up 0 bases; unmatched junction bases: 14. CDR1 and CDR2 (germline): MNHEY, SVGEGT. This entry comes from a study of read filtering for tumor transcriptome and immune sequencing. Study-wide results and caveats: Dropping single-read clonotypes raised IR-seq and RNA-seq shared-clonotype correlation.

The library was built from roughly 400 ng RNA with molecular barcoded adaptors for alpha/delta and beta/gamma chains. MiXCR, applied by TCRdb to the reads, yields one record per CDR3 protein. The sample records around 130,000 distinct CDR3 sequences, about 13% being singletons. What was sequenced was a population of CD138-negative cells sorted from bone marrow. The receptor was derived from a donor aged 40 or over with multiple myeloma. The rearrangement joins TRBV6-2 or TRBV6-3 to TRBJ2-7; 11 nucleotides align to TRBD2. The CDR3 protein is CASSSLRLAGGGSSYEQYF. For the CDR3, the DNA is TGTGCCAGCAGTTCCCTCCGGCTAGCGGGAGGAGGGAGCTCCTACGAGCAGTACTTC.